Below are 11 T cell receptor beta chains sequenced from a single sample in a study of T cell responses to AZD1222 COVID-19 vaccine. Generated by immunoSEQ multiplex PCR, the TCRdb table keeps only in-frame clones and is missing some. The data show 180,000 or so clones, with about 90% seen just once and approximately 1.3% held by the top ten. Source: peripheral blood, taken 28 days after the second AZD1222 dose. These receptors came from an adult who received the AZD1222 COVID-19 vaccine.

V is TRBV7-9 and J is TRBJ1-1; D is perhaps TRBD1 (6 bases). Germline V gene data show CDR1 as SEHNR and CDR2 as FQNEAQ (reference sequence). The V end lost 5 bases, the J end lost 12 bases, and 25 bases lay between the germline ends. CDR3 length equals 15 residues. The CDR3 region has the DNA TGTGCCAGCAGCAGGGGGGGCGAGGCTGTGACGGTCACTTTCTTT. Its translation is CASSRGGEAVTVTFF. The full variable domain, its missing parts supplied by reference TRBV7-9 and TRBJ1-1, is DTGVSQNPRHKITKRGQNVTFRCDPISEHNRLYWYRQTLGQGPEFLTYFQNEAQLEKSRLLSDRFSAERPKGSFSTLEIQRTEQGDSAMYLCASSRGGEAVTVTFFGQGTRLTVV.

The chain carries TRBV18 and TRBJ1-1, with D unclear. The CDR3 runs to 18 residues. Germline CDR1 reads KGHSH; CDR2 reads LQKENI. Trimming removed 2 bases from V and 0 bases from J, with 19 bases in between. The CDR3, as DNA: TGTGCCAGCTCACCATATCAGAATCGGGTAACCCTGAACACTGAAGCTTTCTTT. Protein product: CASSPYQNRVTLNTEAFF.

J is TRBJ1-2 and V is TRBV5-1; D is unresolved. The length of the CDR3 is 12 residues. Germline-derived CDR1 and CDR2 are SGHRS and YFSETQ. V lost 6 bases and J 4 bases, leaving 10 bases between the germline ends. The CDR3 coding sequence is TGCGCCAGCACTGACGGGATCTATGGCTACACCTTC. This sequence encodes CASTDGIYGYTF.

The chain recombines TRBV28 with TRBJ1-2; 8 bases agree with TRBD1. This CDR3 contains 17 residues. The V and J ends lost 1 base and 4 bases, in that order; junction bases with no gene match: 11. Germline V gene lookup returns CDR1 MDHEN and CDR2 SYDVKM. The CDR3 loop reads CASSLFRAGGYGYGYTF. In nucleotides, the CDR3 is TGTGCCAGCAGTTTATTTCGAGCAGGGGGCTATGGCTATGGCTACACCTTC.

The chain is built from TRBV19 and TRBJ2-3; 8 nucleotides match TRBD1. CDR3 length: 13 amino acids. Trimming removed 5 bases from V and 4 bases from J; junction bases left unmatched: 2. Germline assignment: CDR1 LNHDA and CDR2 SQIVND (reference sequence). CDR3 nucleotide sequence: TGTGCCAGTAGTCCGACAGGGGCAGATACGCAGTATTTT. Protein sequence: CASSPTGADTQYF.

This clone was seen once. The chain carries TRBV7-9 and TRBJ1-4; 7 bases are a match to TRBD1. Trimming at V came to 4 bases and at J to 5 bases, leaving 4 bases not matched to a gene. Germline CDR1 is SEHNR and CDR2 is FQNEAQ (reference sequence). The CDR3 is 14 amino acids. CDR3 bases: TGTGCCAGCAGCTCCCGACAGGGCAATGAAAAACTGTTTTTT. Residues: CASSSRQGNEKLFF.

The gene calls are TRBV24-1 and TRBJ2-2, with D possibly being TRBD1 (6 bases). The CDR3 has 16 residues. Looked up from germline, CDR1 is KGHDR and CDR2 is SFDVKD. Trimming cost V 9 bases and J 0 bases, with 16 bases left between them. Here the CDR3 DNA reads TGTGCCACCGAGCCCCCCGGGACACCGAACACCGGGGAGCTGTTTTTT. This translates into CATEPPGTPNTGELFF.

The chain carries TRBV30 and TRBJ1-6; TRBD1 is a possible D gene (6 bases). Trimming stripped 0 bases from V and 7 bases from J, with 19 bases between. The CDR3 is 17 amino acids. The germline CDR1 and CDR2 sequences are GTSNPN and SVGIG (reference sequence). The CDR3 is CAWSVPRTGALNSPLHF. CDR3 nucleotide sequence: TGTGCCTGGAGTGTACCTAGGACGGGGGCGTTGAATTCACCCCTCCACTTT.

The chain uses TRBV7-9 and TRBJ1-4, with TRBD1 identical over 9 bases. The CDR3 has 16 amino acids. Germline loops: CDR1 SEHNR, CDR2 FQNEAQ (reference sequence). V trimming: 2 bases; J trimming: 8 bases; junction bases outside the gene matches: 9. The CDR3 protein is CASSLSLRTGAEKLFF. The CDR3 coding sequence is TGTGCCAGCAGCTTATCTCTCAGGACAGGGGCGGAAAAACTGTTTTTT.

The rearrangement uses TRBV6-1 and TRBJ2-7, with a tentative D call TRBD2 (5 bases). Trimming removed 2 bases from V and 7 bases from J, with 18 bases in between. The CDR3 consists of 15 residues. Germline V gives CDR1 MNHNS, CDR2 SASEGT. In nucleotides, the CDR3 is TGTGCCAGCAGTGAATTCAATCTAGCAATGACGGAGCAGTACTTC. It yields the protein CASSEFNLAMTEQYF.

The rearrangement links TRBV24-1 to TRBJ1-2, with no clear D. Germline CDR1 and CDR2: KGHDR and SFDVKD. CDR3 length: 14 residues. Between the trimmed V and J ends, which lost 2 bases and 2 bases, there was a span of 8 bases. CDR3 loop: CATSDSGLNYGYTF. CDR3 in DNA: TGTGCCACCAGTGATTCGGGGTTGAACTATGGCTACACCTTC.